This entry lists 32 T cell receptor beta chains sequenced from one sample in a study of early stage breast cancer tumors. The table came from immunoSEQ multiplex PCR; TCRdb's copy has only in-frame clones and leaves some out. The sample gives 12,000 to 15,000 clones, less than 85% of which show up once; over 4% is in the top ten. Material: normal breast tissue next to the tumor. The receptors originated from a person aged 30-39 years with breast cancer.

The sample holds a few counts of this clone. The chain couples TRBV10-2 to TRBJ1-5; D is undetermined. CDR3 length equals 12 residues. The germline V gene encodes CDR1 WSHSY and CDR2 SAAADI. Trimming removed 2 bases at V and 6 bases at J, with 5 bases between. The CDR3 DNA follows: TGCGCCAGCAGTGAGGGGCTTCAGCCCCAGCATTTT. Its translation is CASSEGLQPQHF.

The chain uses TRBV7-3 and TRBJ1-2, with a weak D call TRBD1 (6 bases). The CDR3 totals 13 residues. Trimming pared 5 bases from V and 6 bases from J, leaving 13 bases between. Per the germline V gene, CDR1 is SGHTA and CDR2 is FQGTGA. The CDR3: CASSITGRHGYTF. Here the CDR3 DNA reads TGTGCCAGCAGCATCACAGGGAGACATGGCTACACCTTC.

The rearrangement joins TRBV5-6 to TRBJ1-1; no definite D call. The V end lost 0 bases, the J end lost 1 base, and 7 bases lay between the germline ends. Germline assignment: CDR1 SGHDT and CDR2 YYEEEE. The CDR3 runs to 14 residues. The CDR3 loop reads CASSLVTGNTEAFF. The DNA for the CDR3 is TGTGCCAGCAGCTTGGTTACGGGGAACACTGAAGCTTTCTTT. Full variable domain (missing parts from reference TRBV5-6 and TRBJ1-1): DAGVTQSPTHLIKTRGQQVTLRCSPKSGHDTVSWYQQALGQGPQFIFQYYEEEERQRGNFPDRFSGHQFPNYSSELNVNALLLGDSALYLCASSLVTGNTEAFFGQGTRLTVV.

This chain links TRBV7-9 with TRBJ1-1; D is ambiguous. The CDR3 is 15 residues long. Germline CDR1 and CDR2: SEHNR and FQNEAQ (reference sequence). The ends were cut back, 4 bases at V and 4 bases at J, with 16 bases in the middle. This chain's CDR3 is CASSSPGPKITEAFF. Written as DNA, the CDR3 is TGTGCCAGCAGCTCCCCGGGCCCTAAAATCACTGAAGCTTTCTTT. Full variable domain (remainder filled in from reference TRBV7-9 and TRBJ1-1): DTGVSQNPRHKITKRGQNVTFRCDPISEHNRLYWYRQTLGQGPEFLTYFQNEAQLEKSRLLSDRFSAERPKGSFSTLEIQRTEQGDSAMYLCASSSPGPKITEAFFGQGTRLTVV.

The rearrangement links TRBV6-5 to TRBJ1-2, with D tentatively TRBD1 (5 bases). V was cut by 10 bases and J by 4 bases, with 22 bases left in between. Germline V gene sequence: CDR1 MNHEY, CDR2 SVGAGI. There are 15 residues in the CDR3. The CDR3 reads CATSNPQRGLYGYTF. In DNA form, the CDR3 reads TGTGCCACCTCGAACCCCCAGCGGGGCCTCTATGGCTACACCTTC.

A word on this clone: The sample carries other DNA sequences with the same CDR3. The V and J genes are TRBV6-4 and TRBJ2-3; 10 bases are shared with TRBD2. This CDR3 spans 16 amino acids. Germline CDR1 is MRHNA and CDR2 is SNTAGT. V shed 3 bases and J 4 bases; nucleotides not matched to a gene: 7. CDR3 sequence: CASSDSGLAGADTQYF. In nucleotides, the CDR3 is TGTGCCAGCAGTGATTCGGGTCTAGCGGGAGCAGATACGCAGTATTTT.

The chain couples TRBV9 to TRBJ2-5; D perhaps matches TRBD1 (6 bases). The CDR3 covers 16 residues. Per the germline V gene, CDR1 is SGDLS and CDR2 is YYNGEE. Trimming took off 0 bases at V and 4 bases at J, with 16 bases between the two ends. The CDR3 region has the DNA TGTGCCAGCAGCGTAGGTCGGCAGGGGTTGGGAGAGACCCAGTACTTC. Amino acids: CASSVGRQGLGETQYF.

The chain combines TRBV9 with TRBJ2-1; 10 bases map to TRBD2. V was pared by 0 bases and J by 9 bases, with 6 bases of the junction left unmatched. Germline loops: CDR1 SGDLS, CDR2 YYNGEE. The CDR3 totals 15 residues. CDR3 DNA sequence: TGTGCCAGCAGCGTAGAGAGCGGGAGGGCCGGTGAGCAGTTCTTC. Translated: CASSVESGRAGEQFF.

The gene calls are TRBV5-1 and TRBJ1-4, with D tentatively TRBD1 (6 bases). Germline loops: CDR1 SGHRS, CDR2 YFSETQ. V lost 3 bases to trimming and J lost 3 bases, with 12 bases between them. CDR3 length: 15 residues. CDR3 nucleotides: TGCGCCAGCAGCTCGGGGGCAACGTCTAATGAAAAACTGTTTTTT. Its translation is CASSSGATSNEKLFF.

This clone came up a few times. DNA of the CDR3: TGTGCCAGCAGCCTCGGGACATACGGCTACACCTTC. This encodes CASSLGTYGYTF. This chain links TRBV4-2 with TRBJ1-2, with D possibly matching TRBD1 (6 bases). From germline, CDR1 is LGHNA and CDR2 YNFKEQ. V lost 4 bases and J lost 8, with 11 bases in between. The CDR3 spans 12 residues.

This CDR3 is CASSATLDTGELFF. The CDR3 nucleotides read TGCGCCAGCAGTGCGACTTTAGACACCGGGGAGCTGTTTTTT. The chain recombines TRBV5-1 with TRBJ2-2, with D hard to call. This CDR3 is built from 14 residues. The V and J ends lost 5 bases and 3 bases respectively, with 11 bases between them. CDR1 and CDR2 from the germline V gene are SGHRS and YFSETQ.

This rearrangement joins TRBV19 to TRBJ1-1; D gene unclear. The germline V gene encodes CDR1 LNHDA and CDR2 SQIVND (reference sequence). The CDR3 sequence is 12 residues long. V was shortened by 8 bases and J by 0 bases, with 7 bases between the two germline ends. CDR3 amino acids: CASALLNTEAFF. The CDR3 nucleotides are TGTGCCAGTGCTTTACTGAACACTGAAGCTTTCTTT. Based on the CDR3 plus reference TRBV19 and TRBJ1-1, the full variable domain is DGGITQSPKYLFRKEGQNVTLSCEQNLNHDAMYWYRQDPGQGLRLIYYSQIVNDFQKGDIAEGYSVSREKKESFPLTVTSAQKNPTAFYLCASALLNTEAFFGQGTRLTVV.

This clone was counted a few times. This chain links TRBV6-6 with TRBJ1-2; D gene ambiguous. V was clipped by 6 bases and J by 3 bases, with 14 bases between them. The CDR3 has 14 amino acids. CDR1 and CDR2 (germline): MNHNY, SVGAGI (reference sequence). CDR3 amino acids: CASSWAVGDYGYTF. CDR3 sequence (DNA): TGTGCCAGCAGCTGGGCCGTTGGGGACTATGGCTACACCTTC.

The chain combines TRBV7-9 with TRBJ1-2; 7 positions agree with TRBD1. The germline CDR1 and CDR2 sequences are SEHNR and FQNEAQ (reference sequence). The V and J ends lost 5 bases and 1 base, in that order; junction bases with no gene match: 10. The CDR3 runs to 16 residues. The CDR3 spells CASSPILTGRNYGYTF. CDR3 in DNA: TGTGCCAGCAGCCCTATATTGACAGGGCGTAACTATGGCTACACCTTC.

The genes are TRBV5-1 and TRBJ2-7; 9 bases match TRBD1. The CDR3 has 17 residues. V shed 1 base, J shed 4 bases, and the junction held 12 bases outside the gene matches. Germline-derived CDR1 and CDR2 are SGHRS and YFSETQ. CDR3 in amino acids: CASSLSDRGRLPYEQYF. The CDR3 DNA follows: TGCGCCAGCAGCTTGTCGGACAGGGGAAGGCTTCCTTACGAGCAGTACTTC.

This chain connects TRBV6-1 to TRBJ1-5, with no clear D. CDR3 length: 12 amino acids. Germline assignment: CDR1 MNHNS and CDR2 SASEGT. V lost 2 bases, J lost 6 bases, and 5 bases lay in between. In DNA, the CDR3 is TGTGCCAGCAGTGAATTTGGTCAGCCCCAGCATTTT. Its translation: CASSEFGQPQHF.

The CDR3 sequence: CASSGGGTGRYYEQYF. DNA for the CDR3: TGTGCCAGCAGTGGAGGTGGGACAGGACGATACTACGAGCAGTACTTC. The genes are TRBV25-1 and TRBJ2-7, with TRBD1 identical over 8 bases. Germline CDR1 is MGHDK and CDR2 is SYGVNS. V shed 4 bases and J 3 bases; nucleotides not matched to a gene: 11. This CDR3 contains 16 residues.

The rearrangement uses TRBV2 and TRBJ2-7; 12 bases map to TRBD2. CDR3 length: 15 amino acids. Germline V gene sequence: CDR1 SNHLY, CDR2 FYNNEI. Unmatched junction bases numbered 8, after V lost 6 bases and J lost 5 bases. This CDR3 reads CASRRLAGVSDEQYF. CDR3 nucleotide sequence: TGTGCCAGCAGAAGACTAGCGGGAGTTTCCGACGAGCAGTACTTC.

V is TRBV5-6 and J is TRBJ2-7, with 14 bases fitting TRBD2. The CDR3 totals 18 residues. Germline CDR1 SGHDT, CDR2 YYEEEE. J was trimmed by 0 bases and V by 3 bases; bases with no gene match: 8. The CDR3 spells CASSSTVGLAGASYEQYF. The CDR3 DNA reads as TGTGCCAGCAGCTCAACTGTGGGACTAGCGGGGGCCTCCTACGAGCAGTACTTC.

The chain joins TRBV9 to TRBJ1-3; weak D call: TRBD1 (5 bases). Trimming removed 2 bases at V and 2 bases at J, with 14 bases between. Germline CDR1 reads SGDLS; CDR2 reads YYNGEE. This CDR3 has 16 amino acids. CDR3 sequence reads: CASSVLGHGTGNTIYF. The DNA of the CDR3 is TGTGCCAGCAGCGTCCTAGGACACGGTACTGGAAACACCATATATTTT. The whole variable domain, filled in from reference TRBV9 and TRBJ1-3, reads DSGVTQTPKHLITATGQRVTLRCSPRSGDLSVYWYQQSLDQGLQFLIQYYNGEERAKGNILERFSAQQFPDLHSELNLSSLELGDSALYFCASSVLGHGTGNTIYFGEGSWLTVV.

CDR3 bases: TGTGCCAGCAGCAAGGGACTAGCGGGAGGGGTAGATACGCAGTATTTT. Residues: CASSKGLAGGVDTQYF. The chain is built from TRBV7-7 and TRBJ2-3; 16 positions match TRBD2. The length of the CDR3 is 16 residues. The germline gives CDR1 SSHAT, CDR2 FNYEAQ (reference sequence). J was trimmed by 5 bases and V by 5 bases; bases with no gene match: 4.

The CDR3 nucleotides read TGTGCCAGCACCCCAAGCGGGAACCCGAACACTGAAGCTTTCTTT. This translates into CASTPSGNPNTEAFF. This chain joins TRBV9 and TRBJ1-1; no reliable D call. Germline V gene lookup returns CDR1 SGDLS and CDR2 YYNGEE. The V gene lost 6 bases and the J gene lost 1 base, with 16 bases spanning the gap. The CDR3 runs 15 residues.

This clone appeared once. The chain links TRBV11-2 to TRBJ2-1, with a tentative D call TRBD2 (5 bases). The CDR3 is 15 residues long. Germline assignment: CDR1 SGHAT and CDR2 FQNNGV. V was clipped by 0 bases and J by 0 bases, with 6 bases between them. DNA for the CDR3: TGTGCCAGCAGCTTAGAGGGGAGCTCCTACAATGAGCAGTTCTTC. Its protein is CASSLEGSSYNEQFF.

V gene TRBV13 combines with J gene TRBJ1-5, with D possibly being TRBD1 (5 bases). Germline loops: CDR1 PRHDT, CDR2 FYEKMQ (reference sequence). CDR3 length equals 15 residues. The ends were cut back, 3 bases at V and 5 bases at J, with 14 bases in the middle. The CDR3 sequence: CASSLGGLPDQPQHF. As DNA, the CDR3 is TGTGCCAGCAGCTTGGGGGGTTTACCCGATCAGCCCCAGCATTTT.

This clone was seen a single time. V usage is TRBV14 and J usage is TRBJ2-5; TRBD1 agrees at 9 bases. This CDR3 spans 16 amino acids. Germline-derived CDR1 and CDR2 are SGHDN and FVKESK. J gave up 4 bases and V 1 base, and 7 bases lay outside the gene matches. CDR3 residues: CASSQAGTGNPETQYF. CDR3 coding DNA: TGTGCCAGCAGCCAAGCCGGGACAGGGAACCCAGAGACCCAGTACTTC.

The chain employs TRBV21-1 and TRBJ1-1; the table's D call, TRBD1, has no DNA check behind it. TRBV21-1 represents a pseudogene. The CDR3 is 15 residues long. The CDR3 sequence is CASSKIEGVNTEAFF. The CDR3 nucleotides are TGTGCCAGCAGCAAAATCGAGGGGGTGAACACTGAAGCTTTCTTT.

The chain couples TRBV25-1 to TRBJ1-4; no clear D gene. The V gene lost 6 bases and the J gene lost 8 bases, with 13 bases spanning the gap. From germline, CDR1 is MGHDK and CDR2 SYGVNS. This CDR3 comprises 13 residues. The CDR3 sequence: CASSRWGMEKLFF. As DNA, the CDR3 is TGTGCCAGCAGCCGATGGGGAATGGAAAAACTGTTTTTT.

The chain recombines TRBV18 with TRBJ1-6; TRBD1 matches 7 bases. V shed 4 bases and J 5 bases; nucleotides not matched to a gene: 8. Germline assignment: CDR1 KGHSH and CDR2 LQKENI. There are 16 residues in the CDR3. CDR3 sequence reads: CASSHSTGVDNSPLHF. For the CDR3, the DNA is TGTGCCAGCTCACACTCCACAGGGGTGGATAATTCACCCCTCCACTTT.

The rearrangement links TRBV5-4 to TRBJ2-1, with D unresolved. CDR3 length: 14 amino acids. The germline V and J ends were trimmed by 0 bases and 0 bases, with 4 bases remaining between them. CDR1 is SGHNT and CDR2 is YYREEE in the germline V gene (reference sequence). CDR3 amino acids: CASSLGGSYNEQFF. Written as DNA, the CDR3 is TGTGCCAGCAGCTTGGGCGGCTCCTACAATGAGCAGTTCTTC.

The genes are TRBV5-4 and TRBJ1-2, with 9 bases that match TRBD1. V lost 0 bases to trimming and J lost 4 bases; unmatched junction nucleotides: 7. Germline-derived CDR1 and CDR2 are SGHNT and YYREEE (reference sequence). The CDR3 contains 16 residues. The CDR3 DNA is TGTGCCAGCAGCTTGGACCCACAGGGGGCTGGCTATGGCTACACCTTC. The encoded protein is CASSLDPQGAGYGYTF. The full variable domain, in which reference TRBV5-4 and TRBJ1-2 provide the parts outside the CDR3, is ETGVTQSPTHLIKTRGQQVTLRCSSQSGHNTVSWYQQALGQGPQFIFQYYREEENGRGNFPPRFSGLQFPNYSSELNVNALELDDSALYLCASSLDPQGAGYGYTFGSGTRLTVV.

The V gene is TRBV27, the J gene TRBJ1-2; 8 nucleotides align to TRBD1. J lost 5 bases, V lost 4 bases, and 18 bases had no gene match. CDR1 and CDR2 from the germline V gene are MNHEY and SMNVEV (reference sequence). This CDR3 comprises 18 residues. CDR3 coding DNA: TGTGCCAGCAGTTCGTTGGGGCCCCAGACAGGGGCGCATTATGGCTACACCTTC. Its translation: CASSSLGPQTGAHYGYTF.

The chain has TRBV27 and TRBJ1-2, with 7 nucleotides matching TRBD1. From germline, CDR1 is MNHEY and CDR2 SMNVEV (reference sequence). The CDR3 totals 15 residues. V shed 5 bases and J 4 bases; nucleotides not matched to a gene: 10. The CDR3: CASSPRQGTLYGYTF. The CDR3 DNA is TGTGCCAGCAGTCCTAGACAGGGCACGCTCTATGGCTACACCTTC.